The clone carrying this T cell receptor beta chain appeared many times. Its antigen is currently unknown. Molecular barcoded adaptors covering alpha/delta and beta/gamma chains were used on approximately 400 ng RNA. TCRdb reprocessed the reads with MiXCR, giving one entry per CDR3 protein. Of some 80,000 distinct CDR3 sequences in the sample, roughly an eighth are singletons; the top ten hold just under 15%. This sample is drawn from a study of read filtering for tumor transcriptome and immune sequencing. Study-wide context: Patients were approximately 17 male and some 15 female, mean age roughly 68 years, range about 47 to 80.

The study, taken as a whole, reports: The CD138-negative fraction was mixed bone marrow immune cells, not pure T cells. IR-seq captured clonotypes deeper and more reliably than RNA-seq. Without single-read clonotypes, shared clonotype proportions correlated more between IR-seq and RNA-seq.

CDR3 size: 13 residues. V lost 5 bases and J lost 6; bases outside the gene matches: 4. Germline-derived CDR1 and CDR2 are SNHLY and FYNNEI. This TCR was recovered from a donor at least 40 years old with multiple myeloma. Sequencing was performed on a population of CD138-negative cells sorted from bone marrow. The rearrangement uses TRBV2 and TRBJ2-1; 7 bases fit TRBD2. CDR3 sequence (DNA): TGTGCCAGCAGTACCAGCGGGATCAATGAGCAGTTCTTC. It is translated as CASSTSGINEQFF.